These 25 T cell receptor beta chains were sequenced from one sample in a study of blood T cell repertoires in COVID-19. This table comes from immunoSEQ multiplex PCR, and its TCRdb copy is limited to in-frame clones, with some not included. The sample yields roughly 350,000 clones, over 75% seen once. Source material: peripheral blood. The receptors shown here come from a woman aged 25 to 45 with COVID-19, enrolled during active disease.

The rearrangement links TRBV18 to TRBJ2-5; D perhaps matches TRBD2 (5 bases). This CDR3 is built from 14 residues. V was trimmed by 0 bases and J by 5 bases, leaving 10 bases between them. Germline V gene sequence: CDR1 KGHSH, CDR2 LQKENI. The DNA of the CDR3 is TGTGCCAGCTCACCACCGGGCGGGCCCGAGACCCAGTACTTC. This encodes CASSPPGGPETQYF.

V gene TRBV6-4 combines with J gene TRBJ2-1; 13 nucleotides line up with TRBD2. Germline V gives CDR1 MRHNA, CDR2 SNTAGT. The V gene end was trimmed by 4 bases and the J gene end by 8 bases; junction bases not matched to a gene: 5. The CDR3 spans 15 residues. This CDR3 is CASSGTSGSGDEQFF. The CDR3, as DNA: TGTGCCAGCAGTGGGACTAGCGGGAGCGGCGATGAGCAGTTCTTC.

The V and J genes are TRBV21-1 and TRBJ2-5; the DNA was not used to check the table's D call, TRBD1. TRBV21-1 is deemed a pseudogene. CDR3 length: 16 residues. The CDR3 DNA is TGTGCCAGCCTACCCGAAGGGAGGGACAGGGAGAAGACCCAGTACTTC. It is translated as CASLPEGRDREKTQYF.

The count of this clone is one. V usage is TRBV10-3 and J usage is TRBJ2-2; 16 bases align to TRBD2. Germline trimming cut 2 bases from V and 8 bases from J; bases unmatched to any gene: 11. Germline loops: CDR1 ENHRY, CDR2 SYGVKD. The CDR3 is 19 residues long. The CDR3 loop reads CAISEPGLAGGPTDGELFF. CDR3 nucleotides: TGTGCCATCAGTGAGCCGGGACTAGCGGGAGGGCCAACGGATGGGGAGCTGTTTTTT.

The chain carries TRBV15 and TRBJ1-6, with no clear D. The germline V gene has CDR1 LNHNV and CDR2 YYDKDF (reference sequence). With 0 bases removed from V and 7 bases from J, the gap between germline ends came to 10 bases. CDR3 size: 15 residues. CDR3 nucleotides: TGTGCCACCAGCAGAGAAGTATTGAGCAATTCACCCCTCCACTTT. Its translation: CATSREVLSNSPLHF.

The J gene is TRBJ2-2, the V gene TRBV7-9; D not certain. Germline values: CDR1 SEHNR, CDR2 FQNEAQ (reference sequence). The CDR3 has 13 residues. V was pared by 5 bases and J by 8 bases, with 12 bases between. CDR3 coding DNA: TGTGCCAGCAGCCCGACGAGGAGTGGGGAGCTGTTTTTT. Protein product: CASSPTRSGELFF.

This chain uses TRBV10-1 with TRBJ2-1, with 7 positions matching TRBD1. The V gene's germline CDR1 is WNHNN and CDR2 SYGVQD (reference sequence). The CDR3 length is 15 residues. After removal of 5 bases from V and 1 base from J, the junction contained 5 bases not matched to a gene. CDR3 residues: CASSSQGSSYNEQFF. The CDR3 DNA sequence: TGCGCCAGCAGTTCACAGGGGTCTTCCTACAATGAGCAGTTCTTC.

The chain carries TRBV13 and TRBJ2-7; 9 bases are a match to TRBD1. Germline CDR1 PRHDT, CDR2 FYEKMQ (reference sequence). The CDR3 is 13 residues long. V shed 9 bases, J shed 4 bases, and the junction held 7 bases outside the gene matches. The CDR3, as DNA: TGTGCCAGTCGGGACAGGGACGCGTACGAGCAGTACTTC. Its protein is CASRDRDAYEQYF.

V usage is TRBV30 and J usage is TRBJ2-1; 12 nucleotides align to TRBD2. Germline CDR1 and CDR2: GTSNPN and SVGIG (reference sequence). The CDR3 consists of 15 residues. The J segment lost 9 bases and the V segment lost 4 bases, leaving 10 bases of the junction unmatched. The CDR3 reads CAWNPLAGGPSEQFF. DNA for the CDR3: TGTGCCTGGAACCCTCTAGCGGGAGGGCCAAGTGAGCAGTTCTTC.

This chain uses TRBV21-1 with TRBJ2-7; the table names TRBD1, a call not compared with the DNA. TRBV21-1 is given as a pseudogene. This CDR3 is 16 amino acids long. CDR3 in amino acids: CASSPSRRGRTFEQYF. CDR3 in DNA: TGTGCCAGCAGTCCCAGCAGGAGGGGGCGGACCTTCGAGCAGTACTTC.

The V gene is TRBV5-1, the J gene TRBJ1-1; 7 bases fit TRBD1. The germline V gene encodes CDR1 SGHRS and CDR2 YFSETQ. This CDR3 region has 16 residues. The J segment lost 0 bases and the V segment lost 4 bases, leaving 9 bases of the junction unmatched. The CDR3 region has the DNA TGCGCCAGCAGCCCGGGACAGCCCAAATTGAACACTGAAGCTTTCTTT. This encodes CASSPGQPKLNTEAFF.

In this sample, this clone turned up once. The chain employs TRBV15 and TRBJ2-1, with TRBD2 identical over 7 bases. Germline V lookup: CDR1 LNHNV, CDR2 YYDKDF (reference sequence). V gave up 0 bases and J gave up 3 bases; unmatched junction bases: 5. This CDR3 contains 16 residues. The CDR3 loop reads CATSREGGSGYNEQFF. The CDR3, as DNA: TGTGCCACCAGCAGAGAAGGCGGGAGCGGCTACAATGAGCAGTTCTTC.

The chain has TRBV7-9 and TRBJ2-2; possibly TRBD2 for D (5 bases). Trimming removed 7 bases from V and 2 bases from J, with 14 bases in between. Germline-derived CDR1 and CDR2 are SEHNR and FQNEAQ (reference sequence). This CDR3 contains 15 residues. CDR3 region: CASTPTAANTGELFF. CDR3 DNA: TGTGCCAGCACCCCCACAGCGGCCAACACCGGGGAGCTGTTTTTT.

The chain is built from TRBV27 and TRBJ1-4; D perhaps matches TRBD1 (6 bases). V was clipped by 3 bases and J by 5 bases, with 10 bases between them. The CDR3 runs 14 residues. Looked up from germline, CDR1 is MNHEY and CDR2 is SMNVEV (reference sequence). CDR3 residues: CASSLRRGNEKLFF. As DNA, the CDR3 is TGTGCCAGCAGTTTGCGCAGGGGAAATGAAAAACTGTTTTTT.

The gene calls are TRBV28 and TRBJ1-6; D gene uncertain. Germline loops: CDR1 MDHEN, CDR2 SYDVKM. The CDR3 runs 16 residues. Deletions cut 3 bases from V and 4 bases from J, with 13 bases between. The CDR3 DNA reads as TGTGCCAGCAGTTTCCCCCGCCCGGGGTATAATTCACCCCTCCACTTT. Translation: CASSFPRPGYNSPLHF. Full variable domain (remainder filled in from reference TRBV28 and TRBJ1-6): DVKVTQSSRYLVKRTGEKVFLECVQDMDHENMFWYRQDPGLGLRLIYFSYDVKMKEKGDIPEGYSVSREKKERFSLILESASTNQTSMYLCASSFPRPGYNSPLHFGNGTRLTVT.

The chain combines TRBV4-1 with TRBJ2-3, with TRBD2 matching over 7 bases. CDR1 MGHRA and CDR2 YSYEKL come from the germline V gene. V shed 6 bases, J shed 4 bases, and the junction held 10 bases outside the gene matches. The CDR3 loop spans 15 amino acids. CDR3 sequence: CASRPELAAPDTQYF. The CDR3 DNA reads as TGCGCCAGCAGGCCTGAGCTAGCGGCCCCAGATACGCAGTATTTT.

The CDR3, as DNA: TGTGCCAGCAGCACAGGACGCACAGATACGCAGTATTTT. Protein: CASSTGRTDTQYF. The rearrangement links TRBV6-4 to TRBJ2-3; possibly TRBD1 for D (5 bases). V was cut by 6 bases and J by 1 base, with 8 bases left in between. The CDR3 is 13 residues long. Per germline, CDR1 MRHNA and CDR2 SNTAGT.

The CDR3 region has the DNA TGTGCCAGCAGTTTTTTCCGGGATTCGAACACCGGGGAGCTGTTTTTT. The encoded protein is CASSFFRDSNTGELFF. The chain carries TRBV27 and TRBJ2-2, with D perhaps matching TRBD2 (5 bases). The CDR3 spans 16 residues. The germline V gene has CDR1 MNHEY and CDR2 SMNVEV (reference sequence). V lost 3 bases and J 0 bases, leaving 11 bases between the germline ends.

The rearrangement uses TRBV19 and TRBJ2-1; 9 nucleotides align to TRBD2. This CDR3 has 18 amino acids. Germline trimming cut 4 bases from V and 2 bases from J; bases unmatched to any gene: 12. In germline, CDR1 is LNHDA, CDR2 SQIVND (reference sequence). The CDR3 DNA follows: TGTGCCAGTAGTAGTACCTTTGGGGCTAGCGGGACCTACAATGAGCAGTTCTTC. It translates to CASSSTFGASGTYNEQFF.

V is TRBV19 and J is TRBJ2-2, with 11 bases aligning to TRBD1. Germline V gene sequence: CDR1 LNHDA, CDR2 SQIVND (reference sequence). The CDR3 covers 18 residues. V was clipped by 6 bases and J by 4 bases; unmatched bases: 13. The CDR3 is CASRGSWTGGAGTGELFF. The CDR3, as DNA: TGTGCCAGTAGAGGATCTTGGACAGGGGGCGCGGGCACCGGGGAGCTGTTTTTT.

The chain couples TRBV7-9 to TRBJ2-7; TRBD2 is a possible D gene (6 bases). This CDR3 spans 14 amino acids. V was trimmed by 2 bases and J by 2 bases, leaving 10 bases between them. In germline, CDR1 is SEHNR, CDR2 FQNEAQ (reference sequence). CDR3 bases: TGTGCCAGCAGCTTATTCGGGGGTCCCTACGAGCAGTACTTC. Translated, it gives CASSLFGGPYEQYF.

The rearrangement joins TRBV29-1 to TRBJ1-2; D not resolved. The CDR3 runs to 14 residues. The germline gives CDR1 SQVTM, CDR2 ANQGSEA. Trimming removed 0 bases from V and 7 bases from J, with 15 bases in between. CDR3 loop: CSVEESPGTFGYTF. CDR3 coding DNA: TGCAGCGTTGAAGAATCGCCAGGAACCTTTGGCTACACCTTC.

The chain links TRBV30 to TRBJ2-3; 8 nucleotides line up with TRBD1. This CDR3 is built from 12 residues. The germline V gene encodes CDR1 GTSNPN and CDR2 SVGIG (reference sequence). Losses at the gene ends were 5 bases for V and 7 bases for J; bases not matched to a gene: 5. The CDR3 coding sequence is TGTGCCTGGGGACAGGGTGGAAATACGCAGTATTTT. It codes for CAWGQGGNTQYF.

V and J are TRBV2 and TRBJ2-5, with 10 bases fitting TRBD2. The CDR3 has 16 residues. J lost 4 bases, V lost 5 bases, and 10 bases had no gene match. Germline-derived CDR1 and CDR2 are SNHLY and FYNNEI. The CDR3 reads CASSRGSGRARETQYF. The CDR3 DNA is TGTGCCAGCAGTCGCGGGAGCGGGAGGGCCCGAGAGACCCAGTACTTC.

V gene TRBV14 combines with J gene TRBJ2-7; 7 bases align to TRBD1. The V and J ends lost 4 bases and 2 bases, in that order; junction bases with no gene match: 5. The CDR3 covers 14 residues. Germline V gene sequence: CDR1 SGHDN, CDR2 FVKESK. The CDR3 nucleotides read TGTGCCAGCAGCCCCATGACAGGGCCCTACGAGCAGTACTTC. This encodes CASSPMTGPYEQYF.